The 14 T cell receptor beta chains given below trace back to one sample, sequenced in a study of T cells in localized non-small cell lung cancer. The method was immunoSEQ multiplex PCR; TCRdb's version includes in-frame clones alone and lacks a portion of them. Of over 25,000 clones in the sample, around 77% were seen once. The material was peripheral blood, obtained before any cancer treatment. These receptors all come from a male donor aged 60 or over with stage III squamous cell lung carcinoma.

J is TRBJ1-2 and V is TRBV7-2, with D possibly matching TRBD1 (5 bases). Germline V gene data show CDR1 as SGHTA and CDR2 as FQGNSA. Trimming left V 4 bases short and J 4 bases short, with 10 bases between. The CDR3 is 13 residues long. The CDR3 protein is CASSSGTIYGYTF. In nucleotides, the CDR3 is TGTGCCAGCAGCTCCGGGACGATCTATGGCTACACCTTC.

The gene calls are TRBV27 and TRBJ2-5; D call uncertain. From germline, CDR1 is MNHEY and CDR2 SMNVEV (reference sequence). The CDR3 sequence is 12 residues long. Trimming left V 3 bases short and J 1 base short, with 3 bases between. CDR3 DNA sequence: TGTGCCAGCAGTTTCCGCCAAGAGACCCAGTACTTC. Residues: CASSFRQETQYF.

This rearrangement joins TRBV5-8 to TRBJ1-3, with D hard to call. The CDR3 is 14 amino acids. Germline-derived CDR1 and CDR2 are SGHTS and YDEGEE. V was shortened by 0 bases and J by 4 bases, with 8 bases between the two germline ends. The DNA for the CDR3 is TGTGCCAGCAGCTTGGTGTCAAGAGGAAACACCATATATTTT. Residues: CASSLVSRGNTIYF.

This chain uses TRBV6-1 with TRBJ2-5, with D possibly TRBD1 on 5 matching bases. The DNA end is a closer match to TRBJ2-7, so the J assignment may be wrong. The CDR3 is made up of 13 amino acids. Germline CDR1 reads MNHNS; CDR2 reads SASEGT. The CDR3 is CASSVDRAYEQYF. The DNA of the CDR3 is TGTGCCAGCAGTGTCGACAGAGCCTACGAGCAGTACTTC.

This chain joins TRBV5-1 and TRBJ2-1, with 12 bases matching TRBD2. The germline V gene has CDR1 SGHRS and CDR2 YFSETQ. The CDR3 consists of 18 residues. The V segment lost 4 bases and the J segment 6 bases; nucleotides outside the gene matches: 14. The CDR3 protein is CASSPNPFLAGGGNEQFF. The CDR3 DNA reads TGCGCCAGCAGCCCCAACCCATTTCTAGCGGGGGGGGGCAATGAGCAGTTCTTC.

V is TRBV7-2 and J is TRBJ1-4; perhaps TRBD1 as D (6 bases). The CDR3 has 12 residues. V lost 10 bases and J 0 bases, leaving 6 bases between the germline ends. The germline V gene encodes CDR1 SGHTA and CDR2 FQGNSA. CDR3: CATGATNEKLFF. In DNA, the CDR3 is TGTGCCACAGGGGCAACTAATGAAAAACTGTTTTTT. The full variable domain, completed using reference TRBV7-2 and TRBJ1-4, is GAGVSQSPSNKVTEKGKDVELRCDPISGHTALYWYRQSLGQGLEFLIYFQGNSAPDKSGLPSDRFSAERTGGSVSTLTIQRTQQEDSAVYLCATGATNEKLFFGSGTQLSVL.

The V call is TRBV4-1, the J call TRBJ2-3, with 8 bases that match TRBD1. This CDR3 has 16 residues. The trim removed 1 base at V and 0 bases at J, leaving 3 bases unmatched. In germline, CDR1 is MGHRA, CDR2 YSYEKL. CDR3 amino acids: CASSQATGASTDTQYF. As DNA, the CDR3 is TGCGCCAGCAGCCAAGCGACAGGGGCTAGCACAGATACGCAGTATTTT.

The chain couples TRBV23-1 to TRBJ1-5; no clear D. TRBV23-1 is classed as an ORF, of uncertain function. This CDR3 is 16 amino acids long. Trimming cost V 2 bases and J 3 bases, with 14 bases left between them. CDR3: CASSQIPDGNNQPQHF. CDR3 DNA: TGCGCCAGCAGTCAAATTCCGGACGGAAACAATCAGCCCCAGCATTTT.

CDR3 protein: CASSTGGEAFF. The CDR3 nucleotides read TGTGCCAGCAGCACAGGAGGTGAAGCTTTCTTT. The chain links TRBV5-6 to TRBJ1-1; D perhaps matches TRBD1 (5 bases). Trimming left V 4 bases short and J 7 bases short, with 8 bases between. Germline V CDR1 and CDR2: SGHDT, YYEEEE. The CDR3 is made up of 11 amino acids.

The chain carries TRBV7-2 and TRBJ2-2; D is possibly TRBD2 (7 bases). The CDR3 runs 14 residues. Trimming cost V 4 bases and J 6 bases, with 12 bases left between them. The germline CDR1 and CDR2 sequences are SGHTA and FQGNSA. The CDR3 protein is CASSSRGGAGELFF. CDR3 DNA: TGTGCCAGCAGCTCAAGAGGGGGGGCCGGGGAGCTGTTTTTT.

This clone rates as medium-sized (0.01 to 0.1%). V and J are TRBV30 and TRBJ2-5; no clear D gene. This CDR3 spans 13 amino acids. Per germline, CDR1 GTSNPN and CDR2 SVGIG (reference sequence). With 3 bases removed from V and 2 bases from J, the gap between germline ends came to 10 bases. The CDR3 region has the DNA TGTGCCTGGAGAGGAGAGTTGCAAGAGACCCAGTACTTC. Protein product: CAWRGELQETQYF. Looking up the rest from reference TRBV30 and TRBJ2-5 gives the full variable domain: SQTIHQWPATLVQPVGSPLSLECTVEGTSNPNLYWYRQAAGRGLQLLFYSVGIGQISSEVPQNLSASRPQDRQFILSSKKLLLSDSGFYLCAWRGELQETQYFGPGTRLLVL.

The V and J genes are TRBV29-1 and TRBJ2-5, with 10 positions matching TRBD2. The CDR3 has 14 residues. The germline gives CDR1 SQVTM, CDR2 ANQGSEA. The ends lost 7 bases at V and 5 bases at J; junction bases unmatched: 10. The CDR3: CSAGILAGDETQYF. The CDR3 region has the DNA TGCAGCGCCGGGATCCTAGCGGGAGATGAGACCCAGTACTTC.

The chain is built from TRBV28 and TRBJ1-4; the D gene is possibly TRBD1 (6 bases). Trimming stripped 0 bases from V and 7 bases from J, with 15 bases between. Germline CDR1 reads MDHEN; CDR2 reads SYDVKM. The length of the CDR3 is 16 residues. The CDR3 reads CASSLWGGGLGEKLFF. DNA of the CDR3: TGTGCCAGCAGTTTATGGGGTGGGGGCTTGGGTGAAAAACTGTTTTTT.

The chain has TRBV7-2 and TRBJ1-5; no clear D. The CDR3 is 13 amino acids. Germline lookup yields CDR1 SGHTA and CDR2 FQGNSA. V lost 7 bases to trimming and J lost 0 bases, with 7 bases between them. The CDR3 reads CASTLYSNQPQHF. In DNA, the CDR3 is TGTGCCAGCACCCTGTATAGCAATCAGCCCCAGCATTTT.